These T cell receptor beta chains were read from a single sample in a study of shared clonotypes between healthy human individuals. Sequencing was performed with immunoSEQ multiplex PCR; in TCRdb, only in-frame clones are kept and a portion is missing. The data show some 690,000 clones, roughly 87% seen once. Specimen: memory CD8+ T cells from PBMCs. All receptors come from a man aged 18-30 years in good health. Some clones in this sample may be carry-over from other donors' samples. Each CDR3 is given with its conserved first and last residue. The D gene is left open where the match is weak. Clone size is shown for a subset of rows, as once, few, many or a class of expanded clone.

V gene: TRBV2
D gene: -
clone size: -
J gene: TRBJ2-7
CDR3 protein: CASSARDVWPYEQYF
CDR3 DNA: TGTGCCAGCAGTGCAAGGGACGTATGGCCCTACGAGCAGTACTTC

V gene: TRBV27
D gene: -
clone size: few
J gene: TRBJ1-4
CDR3 protein: CASSFRGVNEKLFF
CDR3 DNA: TGTGCCAGCAGTTTTCGGGGGGTTAATGAAAAACTGTTTTTT

V gene: TRBV27
D gene: -
clone size: once
J gene: TRBJ2-2
CDR3 protein: CASNENPNTGELFF
CDR3 DNA: TGTGCCAGCAATGAAAATCCTAACACCGGGGAGCTGTTTTTT

V gene: TRBV27
D gene: TRBD1
clone size: -
J gene: TRBJ2-5
CDR3 protein: CASSPPTGTGKETQYF
CDR3 DNA: TGTGCCAGCAGTCCCCCAACCGGGACAGGGAAAGAGACCCAGTACTTC

V gene: TRBV6-5
D gene: -
clone size: -
J gene: TRBJ1-5
CDR3 protein: CASSYLDGSNQPQHF
CDR3 DNA: TGTGCCAGCAGTTACCTCGACGGTAGCAATCAGCCCCAGCATTTT

V gene: TRBV6-1
D gene: -
clone size: -
J gene: TRBJ2-3
CDR3 protein: CASSERLASADTQYF
CDR3 DNA: TGTGCCAGCAGTGAACGTCTAGCAAGCGCAGATACGCAGTATTTT

V gene: TRBV4-1
D gene: -
clone size: -
J gene: TRBJ1-1
CDR3 protein: CASSQSPAVNTEAFF
CDR3 DNA: TGCGCCAGCAGCCAATCTCCGGCGGTGAACACTGAAGCTTTCTTT

V gene: TRBV27
D gene: -
clone size: -
J gene: TRBJ2-7
CDR3 protein: CASGTPYEQYF
CDR3 DNA: TGTGCCAGCGGTACGCCCTACGAGCAGTACTTC

V gene: TRBV5-3
D gene: TRBD1
clone size: -
J gene: TRBJ1-4
CDR3 protein: CARSRDREGKLFF
CDR3 DNA: TGTGCCAGAAGCCGCGACAGGGAGGGAAAACTGTTTTTT

V gene: TRBV28
D gene: -
clone size: once
J gene: TRBJ2-3
CDR3 protein: CASNARRTIGPGDTQYF
CDR3 DNA: TGTGCCAGCAACGCCAGAAGGACAATAGGGCCGGGAGATACGCAGTATTTT

V gene: TRBV29-1
D gene: TRBD1
clone size: -
J gene: TRBJ1-1
CDR3 protein: CSGQTGGTEAFF
CDR3 DNA: TGCAGCGGACAGACAGGGGGAACTGAAGCTTTCTTT

V gene: TRBV28
D gene: -
clone size: few
J gene: TRBJ2-2
CDR3 protein: CASSPSYTGELFF
CDR3 DNA: TGTGCCAGCAGTCCCAGCTACACCGGGGAGCTGTTTTTT

V gene: TRBV2
D gene: -
clone size: -
J gene: TRBJ2-7
CDR3 protein: CASSEVRGGYEQYF
CDR3 DNA: TGTGCCAGCAGTGAAGTCAGGGGGGGTTACGAGCAGTACTTC

V gene: TRBV9
D gene: TRBD1
clone size: -
J gene: TRBJ2-1
CDR3 protein: CASSVGTGTNEQFF
CDR3 DNA: TGTGCCAGCAGCGTTGGGACAGGTACCAATGAGCAGTTCTTC

V gene: TRBV9
D gene: -
clone size: -
J gene: TRBJ2-3
CDR3 protein: CASSVHGPDTQYF
CDR3 DNA: TGTGCCAGCAGCGTACACGGGCCAGATACGCAGTATTTT

V gene: TRBV28
D gene: TRBD1
clone size: -
J gene: TRBJ2-7
CDR3 protein: CASSFPLTTGGLSYEQYF
CDR3 DNA: TGTGCCAGCAGTTTCCCCCTTACGACAGGGGGCCTGTCCTACGAGCAGTACTTC

V gene: TRBV7-9
D gene: TRBD1
clone size: -
J gene: TRBJ1-4
CDR3 protein: CASSSTTGGEEKLFF
CDR3 DNA: TGTGCCAGCAGCTCAACGACAGGGGGCGAGGAAAAACTGTTTTTT

V gene: TRBV7-3
D gene: -
clone size: -
J gene: TRBJ2-1
CDR3 protein: CASSSPGTAYNEQFF
CDR3 DNA: TGTGCCAGCAGCTCGCCCGGGACTGCCTACAATGAGCAGTTCTTC

V gene: TRBV2
D gene: TRBD1
clone size: few
J gene: TRBJ1-2
CDR3 protein: CASSDRGYFYGYTF
CDR3 DNA: TGTGCCAGCAGCGACAGGGGGTATTTCTATGGCTACACCTTC

V gene: TRBV19
D gene: TRBD2
clone size: -
J gene: TRBJ2-1
CDR3 protein: CASEPLAGVHNEQFF
CDR3 DNA: TGTGCCAGTGAGCCTCTAGCGGGAGTCCACAATGAGCAGTTCTTC

V gene: TRBV27
D gene: -
clone size: -
J gene: TRBJ2-6
CDR3 protein: CASSLGGRGPGANVLTF
CDR3 DNA: TGTGCCAGCAGTTTAGGGGGTCGGGGGCCTGGGGCCAACGTCCTGACTTTC

V gene: TRBV19
D gene: TRBD2
clone size: -
J gene: TRBJ2-7
CDR3 protein: CASSTYGTSGSLHEQYF
CDR3 DNA: TGTGCCAGTAGTACGTACGGGACTAGCGGGAGTCTTCACGAGCAGTACTTC

V gene: TRBV2
D gene: -
clone size: once
J gene: TRBJ2-7
CDR3 protein: CASTQGGGEQYF
CDR3 DNA: TGTGCCAGCACCCAGGGAGGGGGCGAGCAGTACTTC

V gene: TRBV5-1
D gene: -
clone size: -
J gene: TRBJ2-5
CDR3 protein: CASSLTGLQETQYF
CDR3 DNA: TGCGCCAGCAGCTTGACCGGGTTACAAGAGACCCAGTACTTC

V gene: TRBV6-5
D gene: -
clone size: once
J gene: TRBJ2-3
CDR3 protein: CASSYTGPFGDTQYF
CDR3 DNA: TGTGCCAGCAGTTACACGGGCCCATTTGGGGATACGCAGTATTTT

V gene: TRBV27
D gene: -
clone size: -
J gene: TRBJ2-2
CDR3 protein: CASSLIDPSGSTGELFF
CDR3 DNA: TGTGCCAGCAGTCTAATCGACCCTTCAGGGAGCACCGGGGAGCTGTTTTTT

V gene: TRBV25-1
D gene: -
clone size: -
J gene: TRBJ2-2
CDR3 protein: CASSEGQPAVNTGELFF
CDR3 DNA: TGTGCCAGCAGTGAGGGGCAGCCGGCCGTCAACACCGGGGAGCTGTTTTTT

V gene: TRBV28
D gene: TRBD2
clone size: -
J gene: TRBJ2-7
CDR3 protein: CASSTGLAGVLYEQYF
CDR3 DNA: TGTGCCAGCAGCACCGGACTAGCGGGAGTATTATACGAGCAGTACTTC

V gene: TRBV6-5
D gene: -
clone size: -
J gene: TRBJ1-2
CDR3 protein: CASSYSIGGNYGYTF
CDR3 DNA: TGTGCCAGCAGTTACTCGATAGGGGGGAACTATGGCTACACCTTC

V gene: TRBV5-8
D gene: -
clone size: -
J gene: TRBJ1-1
CDR3 protein: CASSFSGNTEAFF
CDR3 DNA: TGTGCCAGCAGCTTTTCGGGAAATACTGAAGCTTTCTTT

V gene: TRBV7-6
D gene: -
clone size: -
J gene: TRBJ2-5
CDR3 protein: CASSLNSLLETQYF
CDR3 DNA: TGTGCCAGCAGCTTAAATAGCCTTTTAGAGACCCAGTACTTC

V gene: TRBV5-1
D gene: -
clone size: -
J gene: TRBJ1-1
CDR3 protein: CASSFGAEAFF
CDR3 DNA: TGCGCCAGCAGCTTCGGGGCTGAAGCTTTCTTT

V gene: TRBV11-2
D gene: TRBD2
clone size: -
J gene: TRBJ2-3
CDR3 protein: CASSLVSGSSRGTQYF
CDR3 DNA: TGTGCCAGCAGCTTAGTTAGCGGGAGCTCGAGGGGTACGCAGTATTTT

V gene: TRBV6-6
D gene: -
clone size: -
J gene: TRBJ1-5
CDR3 protein: CASSYEGGRNQPQHF
CDR3 DNA: TGTGCCAGCAGTTATGAAGGGGGGCGCAATCAGCCCCAGCATTTT

V gene: TRBV4-1
D gene: -
clone size: -
J gene: TRBJ2-3
CDR3 protein: CASSQDRRFGDTQYF
CDR3 DNA: TGCGCCAGCAGCCAAGACCGGCGGTTCGGAGATACGCAGTATTTT

V gene: TRBV2
D gene: TRBD2
clone size: -
J gene: TRBJ2-1
CDR3 protein: CASSEGASGWEQFF
CDR3 DNA: TGTGCCAGCAGTGAAGGGGCTAGCGGTTGGGAGCAGTTCTTC

V gene: TRBV27
D gene: TRBD1
clone size: -
J gene: TRBJ1-4
CDR3 protein: CASSVPRGSINEKLFF
CDR3 DNA: TGTGCCAGCAGTGTCCCCAGGGGGAGTATTAATGAAAAACTGTTTTTT

V gene: TRBV19
D gene: -
clone size: few
J gene: TRBJ1-1
CDR3 protein: CASTDLQGRNTEAFF
CDR3 DNA: TGTGCCAGTACAGATTTGCAAGGGAGGAACACTGAAGCTTTCTTT

V gene: TRBV25-1
D gene: -
clone size: -
J gene: TRBJ2-7
CDR3 protein: CASSETGLVDEQYF
CDR3 DNA: TGTGCCAGCAGTGAAACAGGGCTGGTGGACGAGCAGTACTTC

V gene: TRBV19
D gene: TRBD2
clone size: -
J gene: TRBJ2-7
CDR3 protein: CASSIVLAGRSEQYF
CDR3 DNA: TGTGCCAGTAGTATAGTCCTAGCGGGACGTTCCGAGCAGTACTTC

V gene: TRBV28
D gene: -
clone size: -
J gene: TRBJ2-1
CDR3 protein: CASSSGTYTVDYNEQFF
CDR3 DNA: TGTGCCAGCAGTTCAGGGACTTACACCGTCGACTACAATGAGCAGTTCTTC

V gene: TRBV27
D gene: TRBD1
clone size: -
J gene: TRBJ1-2
CDR3 protein: CASSVSRTGFYGYTF
CDR3 DNA: TGTGCCAGCAGCGTCTCCCGGACAGGCTTCTATGGCTACACCTTC

V gene: TRBV5-6
D gene: TRBD1
clone size: -
J gene: TRBJ1-3
CDR3 protein: CASSSTGDSGNTIYF
CDR3 DNA: TGTGCCAGCAGCTCTACAGGGGACTCTGGAAACACCATATATTTT

V gene: TRBV7-9
D gene: -
clone size: few
J gene: TRBJ2-1
CDR3 protein: CASSWREARNEQFF
CDR3 DNA: TGTGCCAGCAGCTGGAGGGAGGCTCGCAATGAGCAGTTCTTC

V gene: TRBV4-2
D gene: -
clone size: -
J gene: TRBJ1-1
CDR3 protein: CASSHRLNTEAFF
CDR3 DNA: TGTGCCAGCAGCCACAGATTGAACACTGAAGCTTTCTTT

V gene: TRBV15
D gene: TRBD1
clone size: -
J gene: TRBJ2-5
CDR3 protein: CATTKDRGQETQYF
CDR3 DNA: TGTGCCACCACCAAAGACAGGGGGCAAGAGACCCAGTACTTC

V gene: TRBV29-1
D gene: -
clone size: -
J gene: TRBJ2-1
CDR3 protein: CSVEEYSKQFF
CDR3 DNA: TGCAGCGTTGAAGAGTACAGTAAGCAGTTCTTC

V gene: TRBV30
D gene: -
clone size: -
J gene: TRBJ2-3
CDR3 protein: CAWTLGGRGTQYF
CDR3 DNA: TGTGCCTGGACTTTAGGTGGCAGGGGTACGCAGTATTTT

V gene: TRBV19
D gene: TRBD1
clone size: -
J gene: TRBJ2-5
CDR3 protein: CASSPWTGGETQYF
CDR3 DNA: TGTGCCAGTAGCCCCTGGACAGGGGGCGAGACCCAGTACTTC

V gene: TRBV28
D gene: -
clone size: -
J gene: TRBJ2-5
CDR3 protein: CASSLILSGHLLETQYF
CDR3 DNA: TGTGCCAGCAGTTTAATTCTTTCGGGACACCTTTTGGAGACCCAGTACTTC

V gene: TRBV25-1
D gene: -
clone size: -
J gene: TRBJ1-3
CDR3 protein: CASASGNTIYF
CDR3 DNA: TGTGCCAGCGCCTCTGGAAACACCATATATTTT

V gene: TRBV7-9
D gene: -
clone size: -
J gene: TRBJ1-2
CDR3 protein: CASSLGGSRNYGYTF
CDR3 DNA: TGTGCCAGCAGCTTAGGGGGATCCCGTAACTATGGCTACACCTTC

V gene: TRBV7-9
D gene: -
clone size: -
J gene: TRBJ1-2
CDR3 protein: CAYKGGRGGYTF
CDR3 DNA: TGTGCCTATAAGGGGGGCCGTGGTGGCTACACCTTC